The source of this T cell receptor (beta chain) is a study of blood T cell repertoires in COVID-19. Germline CDR1 and CDR2: SGDLS and YYNGEE. The CDR3 covers 13 residues. V dropped 0 bases and J dropped 4 bases, with 6 bases sitting between them. The authors' processing: The authors estimated nucleated cell counts from reference gene primer amplification. Generated by immunoSEQ multiplex PCR, the TCRdb table keeps only in-frame clones and is missing some. That table is the source of V, J and clone size, and D and trimming were worked out from the DNA. The repertoire includes around 80,000 clones, approximately 90% of them detected once, and 0.58% sits in the top ten.

The chain is built from TRBV9 and TRBJ2-3; D not resolved. The specimen was peripheral blood. The source of this sequence is a man aged 60 to 75 with acute or convalescent COVID-19. CDR3 protein: CASSVEFADTQYF. CDR3 nucleotides: TGTGCCAGCAGCGTAGAATTCGCAGATACGCAGTATTTT.